The 30 T cell receptor beta chains listed next were all sequenced from one sample in a study of T-cell memory formation after mild COVID-19. Via MiXCR, TCRdb re-called the 5' RACE reads, giving one row per CDR3 protein. Counted here are 430,000 or so distinct CDR3 sequences, approximately 23% occurring once; the ten biggest clones make up roughly an eighth. Sample: PBMCs or a T cell subset sorted from them (not recorded which). These receptors were obtained from an adult woman who had mild COVID-19 (a few samples of this study predate the infection). Cell type and time point are not known.

The chain couples TRBV18 to TRBJ1-2; a weak D match, TRBD1 (6 bases). V gave up 4 bases and J gave up 4 bases, with 10 bases separating them. The CDR3 is 13 residues long. Per the germline V gene, CDR1 is KGHSH and CDR2 is LQKENI. The CDR3 bases are TGTGCCAGCTCACTGGACAGTCTCTATGGCTACACCTTC. Its protein product is CASSLDSLYGYTF.

The chain recombines TRBV6-6 with TRBJ1-3; D remains ambiguous. Germline-derived CDR1 and CDR2 are MNHNY and SVGAGI (reference sequence). The length of the CDR3 is 14 residues. Trimming took 8 bases from V and 0 from J, leaving 11 bases between them. The CDR3 DNA sequence: TGTGCCAGCGGCACCAGAAGCTCTGGAAACACCATATATTTT. Amino acids: CASGTRSSGNTIYF.

The genes are TRBV7-2 and TRBJ2-7; D call uncertain. The length of the CDR3 is 15 residues. The germline V gene encodes CDR1 SGHTA and CDR2 FQGNSA. V was cut by 1 base and J by 6 bases, with 16 bases left in between. DNA for the CDR3: TGTGCCAGCAGCTTAGACGGACCCCGCTCGGGCGAGCAGTACTTC. It codes for CASSLDGPRSGEQYF. The complete variable domain, with remaining parts taken from reference TRBV7-2 and TRBJ2-7, reads GAGVSQSPSNKVTEKGKDVELRCDPISGHTALYWYRQSLGQGLEFLIYFQGNSAPDKSGLPSDRFSAERTGGSVSTLTIQRTQQEDSAVYLCASSLDGPRSGEQYFGPGTRLTVT.

This clonotype showed up just a few times. The gene calls are TRBV7-9 and TRBJ2-7, with 8 bases lining up with TRBD1. V lost 4 bases, J lost 3 bases, and 5 bases stayed unmatched. The CDR3 consists of 14 residues. The germline V gene encodes CDR1 SEHNR and CDR2 FQNEAQ (reference sequence). This chain's CDR3 is CASSSYRGNYEQYF. The CDR3 coding sequence is TGTGCCAGCAGCTCTTACAGGGGGAACTACGAGCAGTACTTC.

This rearrangement joins TRBV5-1 to TRBJ2-3; 12 positions match TRBD1. CDR1 SGHRS and CDR2 YFSETQ come from the germline V gene. The CDR3 totals 17 residues. Trimming at V came to 1 base and at J to 2 bases, leaving 5 bases not matched to a gene. DNA for the CDR3: TGCGCCAGCAGCTTGTGGCCGGGACAGGGGGCCACAGATACGCAGTATTTT. It yields the protein CASSLWPGQGATDTQYF.

The chain employs TRBV6-1 and TRBJ1-2, with 8 bases lining up with TRBD1. Germline CDR1 and CDR2: MNHNS and SASEGT. The V and J ends lost 7 bases and 6 bases, in that order; junction bases with no gene match: 10. CDR3 length equals 14 residues. The CDR3 DNA reads as TGTGCCAGCAACCCGCAGGGGGCTTGGAATGGCTACACCTTC. It specifies CASNPQGAWNGYTF.

The rearrangement joins TRBV29-1 to TRBJ1-1; D is unresolved. The CDR3 has 12 amino acids. V was pared by 5 bases and J by 7 bases, with 14 bases between. Germline V gives CDR1 SQVTM, CDR2 ANQGSEA. The CDR3 protein is CSVPGSAGEAFF. Here the CDR3 DNA reads TGCAGCGTTCCGGGGTCGGCGGGTGAAGCTTTCTTT.

V gene TRBV12-3 or TRBV12-4 combines with J gene TRBJ2-1; possibly TRBD1 for D (5 bases). V was trimmed by 6 bases and J by 5 bases, leaving 14 bases between them. The CDR3 sequence is 14 residues long. The CDR3 loop reads CASSLKAGNNEQFF. The CDR3 DNA reads TGTGCCAGCAGCCTAAAGGCAGGGAACAATGAGCAGTTCTTC.

This clonotype was recorded a few times. This chain links TRBV7-9 with TRBJ2-5; D remains unclear. The CDR3 totals 14 residues. Germline lookup yields CDR1 SEHNR and CDR2 FQNEAQ (reference sequence). V was trimmed by 5 bases and J by 5 bases, leaving 15 bases between them. CDR3 sequence (DNA): TGTGCCAGCAGCAGTACCCCGGGTGACGAGACCCAGTACTTC. Amino acid sequence: CASSSTPGDETQYF. Full variable domain (rest looked up from reference TRBV7-9 and TRBJ2-5): DTGVSQNPRHKITKRGQNVTFRCDPISEHNRLYWYRQTLGQGPEFLTYFQNEAQLEKSRLLSDRFSAERPKGSFSTLEIQRTEQGDSAMYLCASSSTPGDETQYFGPGTRLLVL.

This clonotype has only a few counts. The J gene is TRBJ2-7, the V gene TRBV6-2 or TRBV6-3; unclear D gene. The germline V and J ends were trimmed by 4 bases and 6 bases, with 19 bases remaining between them. Germline V lookup: CDR1 MNHEY, CDR2 SVGEGT. The CDR3 spans 15 residues. The CDR3 DNA reads TGTGCCAGCAGTTCTTGGGCAATTCTCGAAGGCGAGCAGTACTTC. As protein: CASSSWAILEGEQYF.

Only a few counts were recorded for this clonotype. This chain links TRBV6-5 with TRBJ1-2, with D hard to call. The CDR3 extends over 13 amino acids. The ends were cut back, 6 bases at V and 8 bases at J, with 16 bases in the middle. Germline lookup yields CDR1 MNHEY and CDR2 SVGAGI. The chain's CDR3 is CASSGELGRGYTF. In nucleotides, the CDR3 is TGTGCCAGCAGCGGAGAACTTGGCCGGGGCTACACCTTC.

This clonotype has more than one count but fewer than ten. The chain recombines TRBV10-3 with TRBJ2-1; D might be TRBD2 (5 bases). Germline V gives CDR1 ENHRY, CDR2 SYGVKD. The CDR3 spans 14 residues. V was clipped by 3 bases and J by 7 bases, with 13 bases between them. CDR3 loop: CAISDRASRNEQFF. CDR3 DNA: TGTGCCATCAGTGACCGGGCTAGCCGGAATGAGCAGTTCTTC.

This clonotype was seen ten or more times. This rearrangement joins TRBV12-3 or TRBV12-4 to TRBJ1-1; TRBD1 matches at 11 bases. This CDR3 has 13 amino acids. After removal of 6 bases from V and 8 bases from J, the junction contained 5 bases not matched to a gene. DNA for the CDR3: TGTGCCAGCAGCGGACAGGGGGCTTTGGAAGCTTTCTTT. This sequence encodes CASSGQGALEAFF.

V is TRBV9 and J is TRBJ2-1, with D uncertain. The germline CDR1 and CDR2 sequences are SGDLS and YYNGEE. Trimming took off 1 base at V and 4 bases at J, with 12 bases between the two ends. CDR3 size: 15 residues. The CDR3: CASSVLAETYNEQFF. The CDR3 nucleotides read TGTGCCAGCAGCGTACTGGCGGAGACATACAATGAGCAGTTCTTC.

The chain uses TRBV6-2 or TRBV6-3 and TRBJ1-2; 9 positions match TRBD1. This CDR3 is built from 14 residues. Germline-derived CDR1 and CDR2 are MNHEY and SVGEGT. J was trimmed by 3 bases and V by 2 bases; bases with no gene match: 1. The CDR3 reads CASSYRTGDYGYTF. CDR3 DNA: TGTGCCAGCAGTTACCGGACAGGGGACTATGGCTACACCTTC.

This chain connects TRBV3-1 to TRBJ2-7, with D tentatively TRBD1 (6 bases). The CDR3 extends over 14 amino acids. Germline CDR1 LGHDT, CDR2 YNNKEL (reference sequence). V lost 2 bases to trimming and J lost 1 base, with 9 bases between them. This CDR3 is CASSQWTESYEQYF. CDR3 in DNA: TGTGCCAGCAGCCAATGGACAGAATCCTACGAGCAGTACTTC.

The sample holds a few counts of this clonotype. The chain is built from TRBV4-1 and TRBJ2-7, with 10 bases matching TRBD1. In germline, CDR1 is MGHRA, CDR2 YSYEKL. The CDR3 loop spans 16 amino acids. V dropped 4 bases and J dropped 0; count of bases not matched to a gene: 6. The CDR3 loop reads CASSRLGQGLSYEQYF. For the CDR3, the DNA is TGCGCCAGCAGCCGGCTGGGACAGGGGCTCTCCTACGAGCAGTACTTC.

CDR3 nucleotides: TGCGCCAGCAGTTACTATGGTGCTACAGATACGCAGTATTTT. It encodes CASSYYGATDTQYF. The rearrangement uses TRBV5-1 and TRBJ2-3; D remains unclear. Between the trimmed V and J ends, which lost 5 bases and 3 bases, there was a span of 13 bases. This CDR3 comprises 14 residues. CDR1 is SGHRS and CDR2 is YFSETQ in the germline V gene.

A remark on this clonotype: The junction departs from germline at one end; a sequencing error may be responsible. The V and J genes are TRBV29-1 and TRBJ2-7; perhaps TRBD1 as D (6 bases). The CDR3 is made up of 14 amino acids. Germline-derived CDR1 and CDR2 are SQVTM and ANQGSEA. The chain's CDR3 is CSVEGARGDNEQYF. In DNA form, the CDR3 reads TGCAGCGTCGAAGGGGCCAGGGGTGACAACGAGCAGTACTTC.

This clonotype came up a few times. One end of the junction fails to match germline, which may point to a read error. The chain links TRBV6-2 or TRBV6-3 to TRBJ2-3; 10 bases align to TRBD2. The CDR3 loop spans 18 amino acids. Per the germline V gene, CDR1 is MNHEY and CDR2 is SVGEGT. CDR3 DNA: TGTGCCAGCAGTTACCCGATTTCTAGCGGGAGTAGCACGGATACGCAGTATTTT. It encodes CASSYPISSGSSTDTQYF.

This clonotype appeared many times. V gene TRBV6-6 combines with J gene TRBJ1-3; possible D gene TRBD1, 5 bases. The CDR3 is made up of 10 amino acids. Germline assignment: CDR1 MNHNY and CDR2 SVGAGI (reference sequence). V was cut by 6 bases and J by 11 bases, with 8 bases left in between. The CDR3 region has the DNA TGTGCCAGCAGCGACAGATCCATATATTTT. Translated, it gives CASSDRSIYF.

This clonotype was seen repeatedly, ten times or more. V is TRBV5-5 and J is TRBJ2-7; perhaps TRBD2 as D (5 bases). This CDR3 comprises 13 residues. The V end lost 0 bases, the J end lost 4 bases, and 8 bases lay between the germline ends. Germline V gene lookup returns CDR1 SGHKS and CDR2 YYEKEE (reference sequence). DNA for the CDR3: TGTGCCAGCAGCTTGGTTCCGGGGTACGAGCAGTACTTC. This encodes CASSLVPGYEQYF.

V is TRBV5-1 and J is TRBJ2-5; 9 bases map to TRBD2. V lost 4 bases, J lost 2 bases, and 9 bases stayed unmatched. The CDR3 contains 16 residues. Germline CDR1 is SGHRS and CDR2 is YFSETQ. The CDR3 DNA reads TGCGCCAGCAGCCCCAACAAGGCGGGGGGGCAAGAGACCCAGTACTTC. It encodes CASSPNKAGGQETQYF. Full variable domain (rest looked up from reference TRBV5-1 and TRBJ2-5): KAGVTQTPRYLIKTRGQQVTLSCSPISGHRSVSWYQQTPGQGLQFLFEYFSETQRNKGNFPGRFSGRQFSNSRSEMNVSTLELGDSALYLCASSPNKAGGQETQYFGPGTRLLVL.

As DNA, the CDR3 is TGTGCCAGCAGCCATGGGGCAGCCCGGGGGGAGCAGTTCTTC. It codes for CASSHGAARGEQFF. The J gene is TRBJ2-1, the V gene TRBV3-1; a weak D match, TRBD2 (6 bases). V was cut by 3 bases and J by 10 bases, with 16 bases left in between. The CDR3 totals 14 residues. Germline V CDR1 and CDR2: LGHDT, YNNKEL (reference sequence).

This clonotype has a handful of counts. The gene calls are TRBV19 and TRBJ2-4; D may be TRBD1 (5 bases). The length of the CDR3 is 12 residues. V lost 5 bases to trimming and J lost 7 bases, with 9 bases between them. From germline, CDR1 is LNHDA and CDR2 SQIVND (reference sequence). The CDR3 reads CASSPGYNIQYF. The CDR3 DNA reads as TGTGCCAGTAGTCCAGGGTATAACATTCAGTACTTC.

This chain links TRBV4-2 with TRBJ2-1; tentatively, D is TRBD1 or TRBD2 (8 bases each). Trimming pared 7 bases from V and 4 bases from J, leaving 29 bases between. CDR3 length: 19 amino acids. Germline V lookup: CDR1 LGHNA, CDR2 YNFKEQ. The DNA of the CDR3 is TGTGCCAGCACCACCACAGGGGGGGAGGCGGGAGGTAGTTACAATGAGCAGTTCTTC. Residues: CASTTTGGEAGGSYNEQFF.

The table lists this clonotype with a few counts. The genes are TRBV4-3 and TRBJ2-7; D remains ambiguous. This CDR3 has 13 residues. Germline CDR1 is LGHNA and CDR2 is YSLEER. The V end lost 0 bases, the J end lost 5 bases, and 8 bases lay between the germline ends. CDR3 amino acids: CASSQDRPNEQYF. The CDR3 DNA sequence: TGCGCCAGCAGCCAAGATCGCCCCAACGAGCAGTACTTC.

The rearrangement uses TRBV24-1 and TRBJ2-2, with TRBD1 matching 7 bases. The V gene end was trimmed by 2 bases and the J gene end by 8 bases; junction bases not matched to a gene: 16. CDR3 length: 18 amino acids. Germline CDR1 KGHDR, CDR2 SFDVKD. DNA for the CDR3: TGTGCCACCAGTGATTATTTTCGGACAGGTCACGGTCGGGGGGAGCTGTTTTTT. This encodes CATSDYFRTGHGRGELFF.

The CDR3 DNA follows: TGTGCCAGCAGTGAGTATCAGCGGCCCTACGAGCAGTACTTC. Encoded protein: CASSEYQRPYEQYF. This sequence joins TRBV2 and TRBJ2-7; possibly TRBD2 for D (5 bases). Trimming took 3 bases from V and 2 from J, leaving 11 bases between them. CDR1 SNHLY and CDR2 FYNNEI come from the germline V gene. This CDR3 comprises 14 residues. Supplemented by reference TRBV2 and TRBJ2-7, the full variable domain reads EPEVTQTPSHQVTQMGQEVILRCVPISNHLYFYWYRQILGQKVEFLVSFYNNEISEKSEIFDDQFSVERPDGSNFTLKIRSTKLEDSAMYFCASSEYQRPYEQYFGPGTRLTVT.

V is TRBV7-2 and J is TRBJ2-1; 9 bases match TRBD1. The CDR3 extends over 17 amino acids. Germline values: CDR1 SGHTA, CDR2 FQGNSA. J gave up 8 bases and V 0 bases, and 11 bases lay outside the gene matches. The CDR3 nucleotides are TGTGCCAGCAGCTTAGCGCCAGGTGGGACAGGGACGGATGAGCAGTTCTTC. This translates into CASSLAPGGTGTDEQFF.